These T cell receptor beta chains were read from a single sample in a study of Graves' ophthalmopathy and Graves' hyperthyroidism. TCRdb independently ran MiXCR on the multiplex PCR reads; one entry per CDR3 protein. The sample has about 380,000 distinct CDR3 sequences; 15% to 19% are singletons. The source material was peripheral blood. The receptors were gathered from a woman aged 18-29 years with stable Graves' hyperthyroidism. Both conserved end residues are part of each CDR3. Fields, in order: clone size, J gene, D gene, V gene, CDR3 DNA, CDR3 protein. D genes are given only for firm matches. Not every row has a clone size; where given, it reads once, few, many or a size class.

abundance: -; j_gene: TRBJ2-7; d_gene: TRBD2; v_gene: TRBV7-9; CDR3nt: TGTGCCAGCAGCTTTACGCGGGGGGGCCTTGGCGAGCAGTACTTC; CDR3aa: CASSFTRGGLGEQYF
abundance: many; j_gene: TRBJ1-2; d_gene: -; v_gene: TRBV11-2; CDR3nt: TGTGCCAGCAGCTTAGTTCCCGGGAACGAACACTATGGCTACACCTTC; CDR3aa: CASSLVPGNEHYGYTF
abundance: many; j_gene: TRBJ2-2; d_gene: -; v_gene: TRBV28; CDR3nt: TGTGCCAGCAGTGGAGGGGGGGTGATAACCGGGGAGCTGTTTTTT; CDR3aa: CASSGGGVITGELFF
abundance: many; j_gene: TRBJ2-7; d_gene: -; v_gene: TRBV11-2; CDR3nt: TGTGCCAGCAGCTACGGGACTCTAAGCTACGAGCAGTACTTC; CDR3aa: CASSYGTLSYEQYF
abundance: many; j_gene: TRBJ1-1; d_gene: -; v_gene: TRBV15; CDR3nt: TGTGCCACCAGCAGAGACCCCCCCGCGGTGAACACTGAAGCTTTCTTT; CDR3aa: CATSRDPPAVNTEAFF
abundance: many; j_gene: TRBJ1-5; d_gene: -; v_gene: TRBV6-2/TRBV6-3; CDR3nt: TGTGCCAGCAGCAACGGAGGCCTTCGATCGCCCCAGCATTTT; CDR3aa: CASSNGGLRSPQHF
abundance: many; j_gene: TRBJ2-7; d_gene: -; v_gene: TRBV7-8; CDR3nt: TGTGCCAGCAGCTTGGGGGCTAGCGGCTCCTACGAGCAGTACTTC; CDR3aa: CASSLGASGSYEQYF
abundance: many; j_gene: TRBJ2-5; d_gene: -; v_gene: TRBV18; CDR3nt: TGTGCCAGCTCACCATTTCGCGGGGACCAAGAGACCCAGTACTTC; CDR3aa: CASSPFRGDQETQYF
abundance: -; j_gene: TRBJ1-2; d_gene: -; v_gene: TRBV5-1; CDR3nt: TGCGCCAGCAGCTCTAGGAGTCTGGAACGGAAGGTAACGGATGGCTACACCTTC; CDR3aa: CASSSRSLERKVTDGYTF
abundance: many; j_gene: TRBJ1-2; d_gene: TRBD1; v_gene: TRBV5-5; CDR3nt: TGTGCCAGCAGCTTGGATCCCGGGACAGCTAACTATGGCTACACCTTC; CDR3aa: CASSLDPGTANYGYTF
abundance: many; j_gene: TRBJ1-2; d_gene: -; v_gene: TRBV5-1; CDR3nt: TGCGCCAGCAGCACCTCAACAGCCAACTATGGCTACACCTTC; CDR3aa: CASSTSTANYGYTF
abundance: -; j_gene: TRBJ2-7; d_gene: TRBD2; v_gene: TRBV5-1; CDR3nt: TGCGCCAGCAGCCCCGGGACTAGTCTCCACGAGCAGTACTTC; CDR3aa: CASSPGTSLHEQYF
abundance: many; j_gene: TRBJ1-1; d_gene: TRBD1; v_gene: TRBV12-3/TRBV12-4; CDR3nt: TGTGCCAGCAGTCCCGGACAGGGCCCTTTGAACACTGAAGCTTTCTTT; CDR3aa: CASSPGQGPLNTEAFF
abundance: few; j_gene: TRBJ2-5; d_gene: -; v_gene: TRBV18; CDR3nt: TGTGCCAGCTCACCATTGACTGGGACCCAGTACTTC; CDR3aa: CASSPLTGTQYF
abundance: -; j_gene: TRBJ1-2; d_gene: -; v_gene: TRBV24-1; CDR3nt: TGTGCCACCAGTGATTCCTCCTTCTATGGCTACACCTTC; CDR3aa: CATSDSSFYGYTF
abundance: many; j_gene: TRBJ1-5; d_gene: TRBD1; v_gene: TRBV12-3/TRBV12-4; CDR3nt: TGTGCCAGCAGTTACAGGGGGATGGGGGGTCAGCCCCAGCATTTT; CDR3aa: CASSYRGMGGQPQHF
abundance: -; j_gene: TRBJ1-5; d_gene: TRBD1; v_gene: TRBV18; CDR3nt: TGTGCCAGCTCACCAGCCAGGGGGCTTGATCAGCCCCAGCATTTT; CDR3aa: CASSPARGLDQPQHF
abundance: many; j_gene: TRBJ2-7; d_gene: -; v_gene: TRBV19; CDR3nt: TGTGCCAGTAGTATAGTAGGACGCCCCTACGAGCAGTACTTC; CDR3aa: CASSIVGRPYEQYF
abundance: many; j_gene: TRBJ1-3; d_gene: -; v_gene: TRBV7-4; CDR3nt: TGTGCCAGCAGCTCTCAGGGAGCTGCTGGAAACACCATATATTTT; CDR3aa: CASSSQGAAGNTIYF
abundance: many; j_gene: TRBJ1-2; d_gene: -; v_gene: TRBV2; CDR3nt: TGTGCCAGCAGGGTTGGAAGGGGGGATAGCTACACCTTC; CDR3aa: CASRVGRGDSYTF
abundance: once; j_gene: TRBJ1-1; d_gene: -; v_gene: TRBV24-1; CDR3nt: TGTGCCACCAGTGACCCCCTTGGGACTGAAGCTTTCTTT; CDR3aa: CATSDPLGTEAFF
abundance: many; j_gene: TRBJ1-5; d_gene: -; v_gene: TRBV11-2; CDR3nt: TGTGCCAGTCGGGCGGGACGGAATAGCAATCAGCCCCAGCATTTT; CDR3aa: CASRAGRNSNQPQHF
abundance: -; j_gene: TRBJ2-7; d_gene: TRBD2; v_gene: TRBV11-1; CDR3nt: TGTGCCAGCAGCTTAGCGGTCCCGGGGGGGGACTACGAGCAGTACTTC; CDR3aa: CASSLAVPGGDYEQYF
abundance: -; j_gene: TRBJ2-3; d_gene: -; v_gene: TRBV6-1; CDR3nt: TGTGCCAGCAGCCCCACTGGGGGGCCCGAAGATACGCAGTATTTT; CDR3aa: CASSPTGGPEDTQYF
abundance: once; j_gene: TRBJ1-1; d_gene: -; v_gene: TRBV5-1; CDR3nt: TGCGCCAGCAGCTTGGAGGACCAATCGAACACTGAAGCTTTCTTT; CDR3aa: CASSLEDQSNTEAFF
abundance: many; j_gene: TRBJ2-7; d_gene: -; v_gene: TRBV19; CDR3nt: TGTGCCAGTACCCCCGGGCCCGCGAGCTCCTACGAGCAGTACTTC; CDR3aa: CASTPGPASSYEQYF
abundance: -; j_gene: TRBJ2-5; d_gene: TRBD2; v_gene: TRBV11-2; CDR3nt: TGTGCCAGCAGCTTAGGGGACGTAGCGGGAAACATCCAAGAGACCCAGTACTTC; CDR3aa: CASSLGDVAGNIQETQYF
abundance: many; j_gene: TRBJ2-7; d_gene: TRBD1; v_gene: TRBV6-5; CDR3nt: TGTGCCAGCAGTTCAGACAGGGACAGGGTCTACGAGCAGTACTTC; CDR3aa: CASSSDRDRVYEQYF
abundance: few; j_gene: TRBJ2-7; d_gene: -; v_gene: TRBV11-2; CDR3nt: TGTGCCAGCAGCTTAGATCCTCCAGACCTCCCCTACGAGCAGTACTTC; CDR3aa: CASSLDPPDLPYEQYF
abundance: many; j_gene: TRBJ1-5; d_gene: -; v_gene: TRBV6-1; CDR3nt: TGTGCCAGCAGTGAAGAAGGGGTGAGCAATCAGCCCCAGCATTTT; CDR3aa: CASSEEGVSNQPQHF
abundance: many; j_gene: TRBJ2-2; d_gene: -; v_gene: TRBV11-2; CDR3nt: TGTGCCAGCAGCTTACGTGGACAAGAGATCGGGGAGCTGTTTTTT; CDR3aa: CASSLRGQEIGELFF
abundance: many; j_gene: TRBJ1-2; d_gene: -; v_gene: TRBV12-3/TRBV12-4; CDR3nt: TGTGCCAGCAAACGGAGGGCGGCGCTTTATGGCTACACCTTC; CDR3aa: CASKRRAALYGYTF
abundance: -; j_gene: TRBJ1-1; d_gene: -; v_gene: TRBV30; CDR3nt: TGTGCCTGCAACGGAGCTTTCTTT; CDR3aa: CACNGAFF
abundance: -; j_gene: TRBJ1-1; d_gene: TRBD1; v_gene: TRBV5-6; CDR3nt: TGTGCCAGCACCCCGCCGACGACAGGGGCGAACACTGAAGCTTTCTTT; CDR3aa: CASTPPTTGANTEAFF
abundance: -; j_gene: TRBJ2-6; d_gene: -; v_gene: TRBV6-1; CDR3nt: TGTGCCAGCAGCAAAACCGTCTCTGGGGCCAACGTCCTGACTTTC; CDR3aa: CASSKTVSGANVLTF
abundance: many; j_gene: TRBJ1-5; d_gene: -; v_gene: TRBV15; CDR3nt: TGTGCCACCAGCGGAGGACAAGGTAGCAATCAGCCCCAGCACTTT; CDR3aa: CATSGGQGSNQPQHF
abundance: once; j_gene: TRBJ1-5; d_gene: -; v_gene: TRBV11-2; CDR3nt: TGTGCCAGCAGCTTAGATGTTTCACTGGTTCAGCCCCAGCATTTT; CDR3aa: CASSLDVSLVQPQHF
abundance: -; j_gene: TRBJ1-2; d_gene: -; v_gene: TRBV28; CDR3nt: TGTGCCAGCAGTTGGCGACAGAGCAACTATGGCTACACCTTC; CDR3aa: CASSWRQSNYGYTF
abundance: -; j_gene: TRBJ2-7; d_gene: TRBD2; v_gene: TRBV27; CDR3nt: TGTGCCAGCATTGGGCTAGCGGGAGTCGAGCAGTACTTC; CDR3aa: CASIGLAGVEQYF
abundance: many; j_gene: TRBJ2-7; d_gene: -; v_gene: TRBV24-1; CDR3nt: TGTGCCACCAGTGATACCTACGAGCAGTACTTC; CDR3aa: CATSDTYEQYF
abundance: -; j_gene: TRBJ2-6; d_gene: -; v_gene: TRBV6-2/TRBV6-3; CDR3nt: TGTGCCAGCATTAACCAATTCTCTGGGGCCAACGTCCTGACTTTC; CDR3aa: CASINQFSGANVLTF
abundance: many; j_gene: TRBJ2-7; d_gene: -; v_gene: TRBV29-1; CDR3nt: TGCAGCCCCGGGACTCAACACTTC; CDR3aa: CSPGTQHF
abundance: -; j_gene: TRBJ2-4; d_gene: TRBD2; v_gene: TRBV28; CDR3nt: TGTGCCAGCAGGGCTCAACGGACTAGCGGGAGGGACGGGTCCAAAAACATTCAGTACTTC; CDR3aa: CASRAQRTSGRDGSKNIQYF
abundance: -; j_gene: TRBJ1-5; d_gene: TRBD1; v_gene: TRBV7-9; CDR3nt: TGTGCCAGCAGCCCAGGGGGCTCTGGGGAGCCCCAGCATTTT; CDR3aa: CASSPGGSGEPQHF
abundance: -; j_gene: TRBJ2-7; d_gene: -; v_gene: TRBV20-1; CDR3nt: TGCAGTGCTAGAGTCAACGGCAGACCCTACGAGCAGTACTTC; CDR3aa: CSARVNGRPYEQYF
abundance: many; j_gene: TRBJ1-1; d_gene: TRBD1; v_gene: TRBV7-2; CDR3nt: TGTGCCAGCAGCTTAGCCAGGACAGGGACTGTCGCTGAAGCTTTCTTT; CDR3aa: CASSLARTGTVAEAFF
abundance: -; j_gene: TRBJ2-2; d_gene: -; v_gene: TRBV4-1; CDR3nt: TGCGCCAGCAGCTCACAGGGCTCCCTCGCCGGGGAGCTGTTTTTT; CDR3aa: CASSSQGSLAGELFF
abundance: many; j_gene: TRBJ1-2; d_gene: -; v_gene: TRBV29-1; CDR3nt: TGCAGCGTTGACCCGGGACGGGACTATGGCTACACCTTC; CDR3aa: CSVDPGRDYGYTF
abundance: few; j_gene: TRBJ1-3; d_gene: TRBD1; v_gene: TRBV18; CDR3nt: TGTGCCAGCTCATTGGGACAGATTACTGGAAACACCATATATTTT; CDR3aa: CASSLGQITGNTIYF
abundance: many; j_gene: TRBJ1-6; d_gene: -; v_gene: TRBV6-5; CDR3nt: TGTGCCAGCAGTTACTCTGGGGGCGCGGAATCACCCCTCCACTTT; CDR3aa: CASSYSGGAESPLHF
abundance: -; j_gene: TRBJ1-6; d_gene: -; v_gene: TRBV5-1; CDR3nt: TGCGCCAGCAGCTTGGCCCCGGGAACCAATTCACCCCTCCACTTT; CDR3aa: CASSLAPGTNSPLHF
abundance: many; j_gene: TRBJ2-2; d_gene: -; v_gene: TRBV12-3/TRBV12-4; CDR3nt: TGTGCCAGCAGTTCCAGGGTCCCGAACACCGGGGAGCTGTTTTTT; CDR3aa: CASSSRVPNTGELFF
abundance: many; j_gene: TRBJ2-7; d_gene: -; v_gene: TRBV5-1; CDR3nt: TGCGCCAGCAGCGTGGGCTCGGTTTTGTACGAGCAGTACTTC; CDR3aa: CASSVGSVLYEQYF
abundance: many; j_gene: TRBJ2-2; d_gene: -; v_gene: TRBV12-3/TRBV12-4; CDR3nt: TGTGCCAGCAGTCCCACCGGGGTCACCGGGGAGCTGTTTTTT; CDR3aa: CASSPTGVTGELFF